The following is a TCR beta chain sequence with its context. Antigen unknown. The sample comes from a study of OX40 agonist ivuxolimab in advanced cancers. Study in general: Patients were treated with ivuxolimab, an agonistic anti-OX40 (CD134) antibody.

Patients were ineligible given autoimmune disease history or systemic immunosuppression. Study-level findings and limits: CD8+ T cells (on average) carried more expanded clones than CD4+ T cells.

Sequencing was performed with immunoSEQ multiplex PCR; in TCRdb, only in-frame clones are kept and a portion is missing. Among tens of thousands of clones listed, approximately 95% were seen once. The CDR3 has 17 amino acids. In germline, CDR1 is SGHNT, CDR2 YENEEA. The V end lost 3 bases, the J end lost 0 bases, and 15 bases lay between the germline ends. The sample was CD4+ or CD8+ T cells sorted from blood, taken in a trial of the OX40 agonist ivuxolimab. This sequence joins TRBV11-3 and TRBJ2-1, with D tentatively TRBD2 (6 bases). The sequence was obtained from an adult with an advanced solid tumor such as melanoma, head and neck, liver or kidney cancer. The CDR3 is CASSLAGSGGSYNEQFF. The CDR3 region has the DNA TGTGCCAGCAGCTTGGCCGGGTCCGGGGGCTCCTACAATGAGCAGTTCTTC.